Below, 29 T cell receptor beta chains from the same sample are listed, as sequenced in a study of beta chain features in type 1 diabetes. Reverse transcription of all isolated RNA meant that expressed TCRB transcripts were sequenced. Method: immunoSEQ multiplex PCR; TCRdb's copy keeps in-frame clones and lacks some. The sample contains 350,000 to 400,000 clones, approximately 16% of which appear only once. Source material: naive CD4+ T cells from blood. These receptors originate from a woman aged 18-35 years in good health.

The sample holds a few counts of this clone. The DNA of the CDR3 is TGCGCCAGCAGCCAAGTGCTGGCTGTCACCGGGGAGCTGTTTTTT. Amino acid sequence: CASSQVLAVTGELFF. The chain couples TRBV4-3 to TRBJ2-2, with D unresolved. Trimming took off 1 base at V and 4 bases at J, with 10 bases between the two ends. The CDR3 has 15 amino acids. Germline V gene data show CDR1 as LGHNA and CDR2 as YSLEER.

J is TRBJ1-4 and V is TRBV28; TRBD1 matches 7 bases. The V gene's germline CDR1 is MDHEN and CDR2 SYDVKM. J lost 4 bases, V lost 4 bases, and 9 bases had no gene match. This CDR3 spans 16 amino acids. The DNA for the CDR3 is TGTGCCAGCAGTTCCGCGGGACAGTACGTTAATGAAAAACTGTTTTTT. This sequence encodes CASSSAGQYVNEKLFF.

Only a few counts were recorded for this clone. This sequence joins TRBV5-1 and TRBJ2-1; a possible D gene is TRBD2 (5 bases). Deletions cut 4 bases from V and 5 bases from J, with 13 bases between. Germline loops: CDR1 SGHRS, CDR2 YFSETQ. CDR3 length: 14 amino acids. The CDR3 is CASSQLLGDNEQFF. The DNA for the CDR3 is TGCGCCAGCAGCCAGCTACTAGGAGACAATGAGCAGTTCTTC.

This clone was detected only a few times. The gene calls are TRBV28 and TRBJ2-7, with a possible D match to TRBD1 (6 bases). V was cut by 5 bases and J by 4 bases, with 15 bases left in between. Per germline, CDR1 MDHEN and CDR2 SYDVKM. The CDR3 sequence is 14 residues long. As DNA, the CDR3 is TGTGCCAGCAGTCTCGCCGGGACAAAATACGAGCAGTACTTC. The encoded protein is CASSLAGTKYEQYF. Combining the CDR3 with reference TRBV28 and TRBJ2-7 gives the whole variable domain DVKVTQSSRYLVKRTGEKVFLECVQDMDHENMFWYRQDPGLGLRLIYFSYDVKMKEKGDIPEGYSVSREKKERFSLILESASTNQTSMYLCASSLAGTKYEQYFGPGTRLTVT.

This clone was detected only a few times. The J gene is TRBJ2-2, the V gene TRBV2; 7 nucleotides align to TRBD1. The V gene end was trimmed by 6 bases and the J gene end by 0 bases; junction bases not matched to a gene: 4. Per germline, CDR1 SNHLY and CDR2 FYNNEI. The CDR3 consists of 15 residues. CDR3 nucleotide sequence: TGTGCCAGCAGACGACAGGGCTCGAACACCGGGGAGCTGTTTTTT. Its translation is CASRRQGSNTGELFF.

This sequence joins TRBV30 and TRBJ1-2; 9 bases match TRBD1. The germline V gene has CDR1 GTSNPN and CDR2 SVGIG (reference sequence). The CDR3 is 13 amino acids. After removal of 7 bases from V and 6 bases from J, the junction contained 9 bases not matched to a gene. This chain's CDR3 is CASAGQGFDGYTF. The DNA for the CDR3 is TGTGCCTCCGCCGGACAGGGGTTCGATGGCTACACCTTC.

This clone was found a few times. The V call is TRBV7-9, the J call TRBJ2-7; the D gene is possibly TRBD1 (5 bases). Per germline, CDR1 SEHNR and CDR2 FQNEAQ (reference sequence). The CDR3 is 15 residues long. Trimming pared 5 bases from V and 5 bases from J, leaving 19 bases between. CDR3 in DNA: TGTGCCAGCAGCCAGGGTGGGCCGACGACCCACGAGCAGTACTTC. Translation gives CASSQGGPTTHEQYF.

This clone was counted only a few times. V gene TRBV28 combines with J gene TRBJ2-1, with TRBD2 identical over 8 bases. This CDR3 is 18 amino acids long. Germline V gene lookup returns CDR1 MDHEN and CDR2 SYDVKM. V shed 1 base and J 0 bases; nucleotides not matched to a gene: 8. The CDR3 loop reads CASSLLSGGPSSYNEQFF. In DNA form, the CDR3 reads TGTGCCAGCAGTTTATTATCGGGGGGGCCGAGCTCCTACAATGAGCAGTTCTTC.

This clone appeared a few times. The V gene is TRBV7-2, the J gene TRBJ2-6; D call uncertain. This CDR3 is built from 14 residues. Germline CDR1 SGHTA, CDR2 FQGNSA. Trimming left V 2 bases short and J 4 bases short, with 6 bases between. CDR3 amino acids: CASSLSRGANVLTF. The DNA for the CDR3 is TGTGCCAGCAGCTTATCTAGAGGGGCCAACGTCCTGACTTTC.

The CDR3 nucleotides are TGTGCCAGCAGCTTAGTTCTAGCGGAGACCCAGTACTTC. Its protein product is CASSLVLAETQYF. The chain joins TRBV11-2 to TRBJ2-5, with D maybe TRBD2 (6 bases). The CDR3 length is 13 residues. V lost 1 base and J lost 5, with 8 bases in between. The V gene's germline CDR1 is SGHAT and CDR2 FQNNGV.

This clone was observed a handful of times. This chain uses TRBV29-1 with TRBJ2-7, with TRBD1 identical over 12 bases. Looked up from germline, CDR1 is SQVTM and CDR2 is ANQGSEA. Unmatched junction bases numbered 3, after V lost 6 bases and J lost 6 bases. The CDR3 loop spans 12 amino acids. CDR3 region: CSVGTGGGEQYF. The CDR3 DNA reads as TGCAGCGTAGGGACAGGGGGCGGCGAGCAGTACTTC.

This sequence joins TRBV28 and TRBJ2-7, with TRBD2 identical over 10 bases. Germline assignment: CDR1 MDHEN and CDR2 SYDVKM. J gave up 9 bases and V 6 bases, and 11 bases lay outside the gene matches. The CDR3 has 14 residues. CDR3 bases: TGTGCCAGCAGGCCGGGACTAGCGCCCTCCGTGCAGTACTTC. Encoded protein: CASRPGLAPSVQYF.

This clone came up a few times. V is TRBV6-6 and J is TRBJ2-7; the match to TRBD1 covers 7 bases. The germline V gene encodes CDR1 MNHNY and CDR2 SVGAGI (reference sequence). The CDR3 totals 16 residues. V lost 7 bases, J lost 7 bases, and 19 bases stayed unmatched. CDR3 nucleotide sequence: TGTGCCAGCACCGAAGGGGGCCAAACAGGGGCAAGAGAGCAGTACTTC. The encoded protein is CASTEGGQTGAREQYF.

The V call is TRBV5-6, the J call TRBJ2-3, with 13 nucleotides matching TRBD2. Per germline, CDR1 SGHDT and CDR2 YYEEEE. The V segment lost 5 bases and the J segment 3 bases; nucleotides outside the gene matches: 6. CDR3 length: 16 amino acids. This CDR3 reads CASSRLAGGETDTQYF. The CDR3 DNA is TGTGCCAGCAGTAGACTAGCGGGAGGTGAAACAGATACGCAGTATTTT.

This clone has just a few counts. V and J are TRBV25-1 and TRBJ1-1; D perhaps matches TRBD1 (6 bases). Germline V lookup: CDR1 MGHDK, CDR2 SYGVNS. Trimming left V 4 bases short and J 4 bases short, with 10 bases between. The CDR3 extends over 13 amino acids. CDR3 in DNA: TGTGCCAGCAGTGCCACAGGGCCCACTGAAGCTTTCTTT. Its protein is CASSATGPTEAFF. Combining the CDR3 with reference TRBV25-1 and TRBJ1-1 gives the whole variable domain EADIYQTPRYLVIGTGKKITLECSQTMGHDKMYWYQQDPGMELHLIHYSYGVNSTEKGDLSSESTVSRIRTEHFPLTLESARPSHTSQYLCASSATGPTEAFFGQGTRLTVV.

The DNA of the CDR3 is TGTGCCAGCAGTTTCCTGGGACAGGGGTACGGAAACACCATATATTTT. The encoded protein is CASSFLGQGYGNTIYF. The chain has TRBV28 and TRBJ1-3, with TRBD1 identical over 10 bases. The CDR3 extends over 16 amino acids. Germline trimming cut 3 bases from V and 4 bases from J; bases unmatched to any gene: 6. Germline V gene data show CDR1 as MDHEN and CDR2 as SYDVKM.

The J gene is TRBJ1-5, the V gene TRBV30, with D possibly being TRBD1 (5 bases). CDR1 and CDR2 (germline): GTSNPN, SVGIG (reference sequence). This CDR3 is built from 14 residues. Trimming removed 4 bases from V and 0 bases from J, with 10 bases in between. In DNA, the CDR3 is TGTGCCTGGACCCGGACACTTAGCAATCAGCCCCAGCATTTT. This gives the protein CAWTRTLSNQPQHF.

J is TRBJ2-1 and V is TRBV18; 11 bases map to TRBD2. Germline CDR1 reads KGHSH; CDR2 reads LQKENI. The CDR3 has 16 residues. Trimming at V came to 3 bases and at J to 5 bases, leaving 6 bases not matched to a gene. Here the CDR3 reads CASSPGLAGGNNEQFF. CDR3 coding DNA: TGTGCCAGCTCACCGGGGCTAGCGGGAGGTAACAATGAGCAGTTCTTC.

This chain links TRBV18 with TRBJ1-5; D gene unclear. CDR3 length: 13 amino acids. Trimming took 3 bases from V and 5 from J, leaving 8 bases between them. Per germline, CDR1 KGHSH and CDR2 LQKENI. CDR3 residues: CASSPRGDQPQHF. CDR3 nucleotides: TGTGCCAGCTCACCCCGAGGCGATCAGCCCCAGCATTTT.

The chain recombines TRBV2 with TRBJ2-2, with D perhaps TRBD1 (5 bases). The germline V and J ends were trimmed by 0 bases and 3 bases, with 11 bases remaining between them. Germline lookup yields CDR1 SNHLY and CDR2 FYNNEI. The CDR3 length is 16 residues. The CDR3 loop is CASSEAQGVDTGELFF. CDR3 coding DNA: TGTGCCAGCAGTGAAGCGCAGGGTGTGGACACCGGGGAGCTGTTTTTT.

This clone was counted between two and nine times. This chain connects TRBV28 to TRBJ2-4; 10 bases match TRBD2. The CDR3 has 16 amino acids. The germline V gene has CDR1 MDHEN and CDR2 SYDVKM. J gave up 0 bases and V 3 bases, and 2 bases lay outside the gene matches. The CDR3 DNA follows: TGTGCCAGCAGTTTTGGACTAGCGGTAGCCAAAAACATTCAGTACTTC. Its translation: CASSFGLAVAKNIQYF.

This clone was seen more than once but under ten times. The chain uses TRBV25-1 and TRBJ1-1, with a weak D call TRBD1 (6 bases). Germline lookup yields CDR1 MGHDK and CDR2 SYGVNS. Trimming shortened V by 6 bases and J by 0 bases, and 14 bases separated the two germline ends. This CDR3 spans 15 amino acids. The CDR3, as DNA: TGTGCCAGCAGCCTCGGGACACTCGTGAACACTGAAGCTTTCTTT. As protein: CASSLGTLVNTEAFF. The variable domain in full, with the rest retrieved from reference TRBV25-1 and TRBJ1-1, is EADIYQTPRYLVIGTGKKITLECSQTMGHDKMYWYQQDPGMELHLIHYSYGVNSTEKGDLSSESTVSRIRTEHFPLTLESARPSHTSQYLCASSLGTLVNTEAFFGQGTRLTVV.

The CDR3 loop reads CASSEARLGTHPSGTQYF. CDR3 coding DNA: TGTGCCAGCAGTGAAGCGAGGCTAGGGACTCACCCCTCGGGGACCCAGTACTTC. The V and J genes are TRBV2 and TRBJ2-5; tentatively, D is TRBD2 (6 bases). Germline loops: CDR1 SNHLY, CDR2 FYNNEI. The CDR3 has 18 residues. Trimming pared 0 bases from V and 7 bases from J, leaving 24 bases between.

This clone showed up just a few times. The chain joins TRBV9 to TRBJ2-1, with a weak D call TRBD1 (6 bases). This CDR3 has 17 residues. CDR1 SGDLS and CDR2 YYNGEE come from the germline V gene. V lost 0 bases and J 5 bases, leaving 18 bases between the germline ends. The CDR3 region is CASSVAPRGYVDNEQFF. The DNA of the CDR3 is TGTGCCAGCAGCGTAGCCCCCAGGGGTTATGTTGACAATGAGCAGTTCTTC.

The CDR3 coding sequence is TGCAGCGTCGTGACAGCGAACACTGAAGCTTTCTTT. It is translated as CSVVTANTEAFF. This chain joins TRBV29-1 and TRBJ1-1; tentatively, D is TRBD1 (5 bases). Germline V CDR1 and CDR2: SQVTM, ANQGSEA. V was cut by 6 bases and J by 1 base, with 9 bases left in between. This CDR3 has 12 residues.

The CDR3 DNA sequence: TGTGCCTGGAGTAGAAGCGGGAGCTCCTACGAGCAGTACTTC. Translation gives CAWSRSGSSYEQYF. The chain has TRBV30 and TRBJ2-5, with 8 nucleotides matching TRBD2. The J call may be incorrect, as the DNA end agrees better with TRBJ2-7. Germline assignment: CDR1 GTSNPN and CDR2 SVGIG (reference sequence). The CDR3 spans 14 residues.

The chain is built from TRBV5-4 and TRBJ2-3; 10 bases agree with TRBD2. V shed 4 bases and J 2 bases; nucleotides not matched to a gene: 10. The germline CDR1 and CDR2 sequences are SGHNT and YYREEE (reference sequence). There are 17 residues in the CDR3. The CDR3 region is CASSHLGLAEFTDTQYF. CDR3 nucleotide sequence: TGTGCCAGCAGCCATTTAGGACTAGCGGAGTTCACAGATACGCAGTATTTT.

Only a few counts were recorded for this clone. V gene TRBV5-1 combines with J gene TRBJ2-5; tentative D call: TRBD2 (6 bases). V was pared by 3 bases and J by 0 bases, with 12 bases between. CDR1 and CDR2 (germline): SGHRS, YFSETQ. The CDR3 is 15 amino acids. The CDR3 sequence is CASSSGGTYQETQYF. In DNA form, the CDR3 reads TGCGCCAGCAGCTCCGGGGGTACGTACCAAGAGACCCAGTACTTC.

This clone turned up a few times. V and J are TRBV6-6 and TRBJ1-2; D is perhaps TRBD1 (6 bases). The CDR3 spans 14 residues. Trimming cost V 4 bases and J 3 bases, with 12 bases left between them. Germline values: CDR1 MNHNY, CDR2 SVGAGI (reference sequence). DNA of the CDR3: TGTGCCAGCAGTTCCGCGGGGGCTGACTATGGCTACACCTTC. Protein product: CASSSAGADYGYTF.